This T cell receptor beta chain appears in the sequencing data of a study of cytomegalovirus exposure and HLA in healthy donors. The study's findings and limits: Available immune exposure information covered CMV serostatus only. An analysis that was carried out later associated some 17,000 TCR beta sequences with HLA alleles at 0.05 false discovery rate. Most of the TCR beta V segments (in an earlier analysis) were productive either about 90% or about 30% of the time.

The CDR3 is 21 residues long. CDR1 is LNHNV and CDR2 is YYDKDF in the germline V gene (reference sequence). Unmatched junction bases numbered 13, after V lost 0 bases and J lost 0 bases. PCR primers comprised 60 Vbeta and 13 Jbeta primers. Using immunoSEQ multiplex PCR, the repertoire was profiled, and TCRdb retains in-frame clones only, with some absent. Among some 97,000 clones listed, approximately 70% were seen once. Turning to this clone: What it binds is not known.

Each donor was healthy, and each was a bone marrow donor. The clonotype originates from a woman aged 18 to 35 in good health and CMV-seropositive. The sequencing input was PBMCs. V and J are TRBV15 and TRBJ2-1, with 11 positions matching TRBD2. The CDR3 DNA reads TGTGCCACCAGCAGAGATTTTTTCGCCCCCACTAGCGGGAGCTCCTACAATGAGCAGTTCTTC. Translated, it gives CATSRDFFAPTSGSSYNEQFF.